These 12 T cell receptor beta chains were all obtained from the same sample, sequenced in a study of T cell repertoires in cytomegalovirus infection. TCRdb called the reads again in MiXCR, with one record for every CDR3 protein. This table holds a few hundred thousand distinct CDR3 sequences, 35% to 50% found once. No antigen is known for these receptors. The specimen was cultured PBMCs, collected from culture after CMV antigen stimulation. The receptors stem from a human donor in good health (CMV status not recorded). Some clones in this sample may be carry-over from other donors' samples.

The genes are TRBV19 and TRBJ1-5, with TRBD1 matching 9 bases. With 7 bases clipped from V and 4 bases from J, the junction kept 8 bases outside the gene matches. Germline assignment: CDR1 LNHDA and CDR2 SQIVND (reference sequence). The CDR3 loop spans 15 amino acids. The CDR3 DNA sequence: TGTGCCAGTACCACGCCCGGGACAGGGAATCAGCCCCAGCATTTT. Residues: CASTTPGTGNQPQHF. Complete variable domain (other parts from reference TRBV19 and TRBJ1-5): DGGITQSPKYLFRKEGQNVTLSCEQNLNHDAMYWYRQDPGQGLRLIYYSQIVNDFQKGDIAEGYSVSREKKESFPLTVTSAQKNPTAFYLCASTTPGTGNQPQHFGDGTRLSIL.

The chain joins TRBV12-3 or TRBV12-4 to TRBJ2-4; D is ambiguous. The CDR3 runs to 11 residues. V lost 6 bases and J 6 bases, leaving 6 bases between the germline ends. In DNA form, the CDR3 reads TGTGCCAGCAGGCTCCTAAACATTCAGTACTTC. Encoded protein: CASRLLNIQYF.

The CDR3 bases are TGTGCCAGCAGCTCTATGGGGGAGAGCGGGGAGCAGTTCTTC. Translation gives CASSSMGESGEQFF. The rearrangement uses TRBV11-3 and TRBJ2-1, with D perhaps TRBD2 (6 bases). The V gene's germline CDR1 is SGHNT and CDR2 YENEEA. V was pared by 4 bases and J by 10 bases, with 17 bases between. This CDR3 region has 14 residues.

CDR3 coding DNA: TGCGCCAGCAGCCAAGAGGCGCTAGCGGGCGGCTCCTACGAGCAGTACTTC. Translating it yields CASSQEALAGGSYEQYF. This rearrangement joins TRBV4-1 to TRBJ2-7, with TRBD2 matching over 8 bases. The length of the CDR3 is 17 residues. V shed 0 bases and J 0 bases; nucleotides not matched to a gene: 7. The germline gives CDR1 MGHRA, CDR2 YSYEKL.

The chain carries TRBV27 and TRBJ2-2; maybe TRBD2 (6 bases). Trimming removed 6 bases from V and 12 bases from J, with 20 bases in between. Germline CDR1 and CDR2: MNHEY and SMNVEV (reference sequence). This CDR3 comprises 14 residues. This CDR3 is CASSSVRPEGKLFF. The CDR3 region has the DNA TGTGCCAGCAGCTCAGTACGGCCGGAGGGAAAGCTGTTTTTT.

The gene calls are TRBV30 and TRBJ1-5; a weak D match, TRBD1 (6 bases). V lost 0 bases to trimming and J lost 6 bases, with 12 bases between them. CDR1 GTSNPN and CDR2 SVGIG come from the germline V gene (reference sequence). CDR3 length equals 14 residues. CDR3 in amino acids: CAWSVNLGGQPQHF. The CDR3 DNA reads TGTGCCTGGAGTGTAAACCTAGGGGGTCAGCCCCAGCATTTT.

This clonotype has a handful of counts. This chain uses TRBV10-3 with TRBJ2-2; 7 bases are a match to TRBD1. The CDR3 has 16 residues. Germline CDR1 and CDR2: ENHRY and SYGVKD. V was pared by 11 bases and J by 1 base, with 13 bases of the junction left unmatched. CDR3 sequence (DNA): TGTGCCCTTTCAGCAACAGGGGCGGTGAACACCGGGGAGCTGTTTTTT. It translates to CALSATGAVNTGELFF.

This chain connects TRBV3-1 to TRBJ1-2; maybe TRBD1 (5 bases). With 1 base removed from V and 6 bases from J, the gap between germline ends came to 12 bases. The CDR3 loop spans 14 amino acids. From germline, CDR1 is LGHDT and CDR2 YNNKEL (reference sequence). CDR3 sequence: CASSQAGGGNGYTF. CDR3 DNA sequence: TGTGCCAGCAGCCAAGCGGGGGGAGGGAATGGCTACACCTTC.

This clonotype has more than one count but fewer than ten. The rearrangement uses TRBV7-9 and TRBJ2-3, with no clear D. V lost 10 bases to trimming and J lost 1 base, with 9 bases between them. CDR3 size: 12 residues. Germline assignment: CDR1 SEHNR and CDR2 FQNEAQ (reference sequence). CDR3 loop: CATKTGTDTQYF. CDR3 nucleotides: TGTGCCACCAAAACGGGCACAGATACGCAGTATTTT.

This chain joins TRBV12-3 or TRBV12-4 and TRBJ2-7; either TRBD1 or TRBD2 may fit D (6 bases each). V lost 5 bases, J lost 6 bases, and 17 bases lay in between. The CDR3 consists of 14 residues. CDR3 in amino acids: CASSHRARRGEQYF. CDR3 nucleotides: TGTGCCAGCAGTCACAGGGCCCGGAGGGGCGAGCAGTACTTC.

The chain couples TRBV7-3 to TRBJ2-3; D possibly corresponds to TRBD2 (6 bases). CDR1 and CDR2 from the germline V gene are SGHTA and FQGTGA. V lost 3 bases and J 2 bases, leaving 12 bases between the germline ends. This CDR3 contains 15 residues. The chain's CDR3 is CASSFGAGNTDTQYF. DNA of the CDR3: TGTGCCAGCAGCTTCGGCGCGGGGAACACAGATACGCAGTATTTT.

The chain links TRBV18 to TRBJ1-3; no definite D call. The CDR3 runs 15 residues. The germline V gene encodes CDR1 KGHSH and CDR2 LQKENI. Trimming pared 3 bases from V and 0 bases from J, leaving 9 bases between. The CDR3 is CASSPEKVSGNTIYF. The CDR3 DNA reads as TGTGCCAGCTCACCGGAAAAGGTCTCTGGAAACACCATATATTTT.